Each of the 10 T cell receptor beta chains below was sequenced from the same sample in a study of CD8+ T cells in alopecia areata. Sequencing used cDNA as its template, made by extracting RNA and reverse transcribing it. Profiling relied on immunoSEQ multiplex PCR, and the TCRdb table lists in-frame clones only, not all of them. The data hold around 140,000 clones, with 45% to 60% observed a single time. The sample consisted of CD4+ T cells sorted from blood. These receptors all stem from a human donor with alopecia areata.

This clone was recorded a few times. The rearrangement uses TRBV5-1 and TRBJ2-7; TRBD2 might be the D (5 bases). The germline CDR1 and CDR2 sequences are SGHRS and YFSETQ. The CDR3 contains 15 residues. Trimming stripped 0 bases from V and 3 bases from J, with 13 bases between. CDR3 residues: CASSLVTGIDYEQYF. The DNA for the CDR3 is TGCGCCAGCAGCTTGGTGACGGGAATTGACTACGAGCAGTACTTC.

The chain employs TRBV29-1 and TRBJ2-1, with TRBD2 matching 8 bases. CDR1 and CDR2 (germline): SQVTM, ANQGSEA. The CDR3 has 16 residues. The trim removed 4 bases at V and 0 bases at J, leaving 8 bases unmatched. The chain's CDR3 is CSVGARLALSYNEQFF. The CDR3 nucleotides are TGCAGCGTTGGGGCGAGACTAGCGCTCTCCTACAATGAGCAGTTCTTC.

The CDR3 is CASSRTGGPYNEQFF. The CDR3 bases are TGTGCCAGCAGCCGAACAGGGGGCCCCTACAATGAGCAGTTCTTC. The V gene is TRBV6-5, the J gene TRBJ2-1, with 9 bases matching TRBD1. Germline V lookup: CDR1 MNHEY, CDR2 SVGAGI. V gave up 6 bases and J gave up 2 bases; unmatched junction bases: 5. CDR3 length: 15 amino acids.

CDR3 sequence (DNA): TGTGCCAGCAGCGTAGGGACAGGGACCACAGATACGCAGTATTTT. The encoded protein is CASSVGTGTTDTQYF. This chain links TRBV9 with TRBJ2-3; the match to TRBD1 covers 8 bases. Germline V lookup: CDR1 SGDLS, CDR2 YYNGEE. CDR3 length equals 15 residues. V shed 0 bases, J shed 2 bases, and the junction held 2 bases outside the gene matches.

This clone has more than one count but fewer than ten. The chain is built from TRBV29-1 and TRBJ1-2; D possibly corresponds to TRBD1 (5 bases). Germline CDR1 reads SQVTM; CDR2 reads ANQGSEA. The V gene lost 6 bases and the J gene lost 7 bases, with 15 bases spanning the gap. The CDR3 totals 12 residues. CDR3 protein: CSVAVGGFGYTF. The CDR3, as DNA: TGCAGCGTAGCTGTTGGGGGGTTTGGCTACACCTTC.

The J gene is TRBJ2-7, the V gene TRBV6-5, with 13 positions matching TRBD2. The trim removed 4 bases at V and 4 bases at J, leaving 7 bases unmatched. Germline loops: CDR1 MNHEY, CDR2 SVGAGI. The CDR3 sequence is 16 residues long. The CDR3 sequence is CASSSSGLAGVYEQYF. The CDR3 region has the DNA TGTGCCAGCAGTTCATCCGGACTAGCGGGGGTTTACGAGCAGTACTTC.

The J gene is TRBJ2-7, the V gene TRBV2; TRBD1 aligns across 12 bases. CDR1 and CDR2 from the germline V gene are SNHLY and FYNNEI. Trimming took 8 bases from V and 9 from J; bases not matched to a gene: 8. The CDR3 consists of 13 residues. CDR3: CASGRDRGQGQYF. In DNA form, the CDR3 reads TGTGCCAGCGGCCGGGACAGGGGGCAGGGGCAGTACTTC.

The chain couples TRBV9 to TRBJ2-1, with TRBD1 matching 8 bases. V lost 4 bases, J lost 5 bases, and 14 bases stayed unmatched. Per germline, CDR1 SGDLS and CDR2 YYNGEE. The CDR3 runs to 17 residues. In nucleotides, the CDR3 is TGTGCCAGCAGCATCTCATTATCGGACAGGGACAACAATGAGCAGTTCTTC. Encoded protein: CASSISLSDRDNNEQFF.

The chain employs TRBV7-9 and TRBJ2-7; 7 positions match TRBD1. Germline CDR1 is SEHNR and CDR2 is FQNEAQ (reference sequence). J lost 3 bases, V lost 5 bases, and 4 bases had no gene match. The CDR3 totals 13 residues. This chain's CDR3 is CASSRGQNYEQYF. The CDR3 region has the DNA TGTGCCAGCAGCCGGGGACAGAACTACGAGCAGTACTTC.

This clone has just a few counts. The V call is TRBV29-1, the J call TRBJ2-7; a possible D gene is TRBD1 (5 bases). Trimming shortened V by 4 bases and J by 1 base, and 11 bases separated the two germline ends. Germline V gene sequence: CDR1 SQVTM, CDR2 ANQGSEA. The CDR3 has 13 amino acids. For the CDR3, the DNA is TGCAGCGTTGCCGACGGACATTCCTACGAGCAGTACTTC. This codes for CSVADGHSYEQYF.